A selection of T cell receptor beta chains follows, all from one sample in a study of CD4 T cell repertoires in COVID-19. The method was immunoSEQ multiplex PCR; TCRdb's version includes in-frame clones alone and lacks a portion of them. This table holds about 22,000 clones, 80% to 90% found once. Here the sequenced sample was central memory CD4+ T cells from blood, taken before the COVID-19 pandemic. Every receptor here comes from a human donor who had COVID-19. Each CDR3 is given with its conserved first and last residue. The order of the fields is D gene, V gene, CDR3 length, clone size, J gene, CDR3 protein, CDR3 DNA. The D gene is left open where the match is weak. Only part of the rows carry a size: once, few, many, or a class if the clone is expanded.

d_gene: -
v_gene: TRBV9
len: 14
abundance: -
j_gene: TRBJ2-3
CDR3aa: CASSPTRSADTQYF
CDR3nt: TGTGCCAGCAGCCCCACCCGGAGCGCAGATACGCAGTATTTT

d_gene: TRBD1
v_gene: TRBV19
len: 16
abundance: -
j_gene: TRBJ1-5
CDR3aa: CASSGDRGRFGQPQHF
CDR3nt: TGTGCCAGTAGCGGGGACAGGGGGCGGTTCGGGCAGCCCCAGCATTTT

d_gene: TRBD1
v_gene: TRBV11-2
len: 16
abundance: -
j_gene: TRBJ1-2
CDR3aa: CASSPRPGQGNYGYTF
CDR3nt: TGTGCCAGCAGCCCCCGGCCCGGACAGGGCAACTATGGCTACACCTTC

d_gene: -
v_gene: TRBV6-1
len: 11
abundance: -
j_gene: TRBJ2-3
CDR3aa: CASSQVDTQYF
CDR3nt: TGTGCCAGCAGCCAGGTCGATACGCAGTATTTT

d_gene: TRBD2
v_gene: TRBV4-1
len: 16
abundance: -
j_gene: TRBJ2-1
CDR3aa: CASSQSPAGADNEQFF
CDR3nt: TGCGCCAGCAGCCAGTCTCCAGCGGGGGCTGACAATGAGCAGTTCTTC

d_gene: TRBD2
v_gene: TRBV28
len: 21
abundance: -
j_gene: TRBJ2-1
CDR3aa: CASNENRGSGRALRTYNEQFF
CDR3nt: TGTGCCAGCAACGAAAACAGGGGAAGCGGGAGGGCCCTACGAACCTACAATGAGCAGTTCTTC

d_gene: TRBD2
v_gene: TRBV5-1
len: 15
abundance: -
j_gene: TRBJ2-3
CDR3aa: CASSLEAGTTDTQYF
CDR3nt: TGCGCCAGCAGCTTGGAAGCGGGGACCACAGATACGCAGTATTTT

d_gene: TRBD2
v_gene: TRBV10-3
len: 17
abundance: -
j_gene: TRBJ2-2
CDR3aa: CAISPEVGGGGSGELFF
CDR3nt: TGTGCCATCAGTCCGGAAGTAGGCGGGGGTGGTTCCGGGGAGCTGTTTTTT

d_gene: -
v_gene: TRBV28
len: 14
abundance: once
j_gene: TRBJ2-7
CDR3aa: CASSRPGQGYEQYF
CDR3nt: TGTGCCAGCAGTAGGCCGGGACAAGGGTACGAGCAGTACTTC

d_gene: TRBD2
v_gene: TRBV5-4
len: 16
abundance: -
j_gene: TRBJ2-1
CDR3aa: CASSLAMASGLNEQFF
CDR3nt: TGTGCCAGCAGCTTGGCCATGGCTAGCGGGTTAAATGAGCAGTTCTTC

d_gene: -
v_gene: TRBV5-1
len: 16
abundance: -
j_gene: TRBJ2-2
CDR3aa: CASSLLAGSNTGELFF
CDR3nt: TGCGCCAGCAGCTTGTTGGCAGGGTCGAACACCGGGGAGCTGTTTTTT

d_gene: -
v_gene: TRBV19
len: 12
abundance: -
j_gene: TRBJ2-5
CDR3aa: CASKDSWETQYF
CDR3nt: TGTGCCAGTAAGGACAGTTGGGAGACCCAGTACTTC

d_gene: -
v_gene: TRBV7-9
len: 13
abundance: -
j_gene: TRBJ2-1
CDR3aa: CASSQAVNSEQFF
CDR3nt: TGTGCCAGCAGCCAAGCGGTCAACAGTGAGCAGTTCTTC

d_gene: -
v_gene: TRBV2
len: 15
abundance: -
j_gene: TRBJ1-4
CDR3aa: CASSEGAATNEKLFF
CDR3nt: TGTGCCAGCAGTGAAGGGGCCGCAACTAATGAAAAACTGTTTTTT

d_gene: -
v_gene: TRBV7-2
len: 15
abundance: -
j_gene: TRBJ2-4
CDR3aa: CASSLDPRSQGIQYF
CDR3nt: TGTGCCAGCAGCCTAGACCCACGCTCGCAGGGCATTCAGTACTTC

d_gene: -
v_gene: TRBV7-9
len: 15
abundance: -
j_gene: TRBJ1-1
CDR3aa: CASSLDGRGSREAFF
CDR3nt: TGTGCCAGCAGCCTTGACGGGCGGGGAAGTAGAGAAGCTTTCTTT

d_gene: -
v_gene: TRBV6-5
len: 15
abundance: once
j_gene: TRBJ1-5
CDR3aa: CASSSSGNANQPQHF
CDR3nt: TGTGCCAGCAGTTCATCAGGGAACGCGAATCAGCCCCAGCATTTT

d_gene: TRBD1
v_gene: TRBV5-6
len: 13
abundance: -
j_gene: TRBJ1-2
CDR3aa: CASSLGTGSGYTF
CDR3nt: TGTGCCAGCAGCTTGGGGACAGGGAGCGGCTACACCTTC

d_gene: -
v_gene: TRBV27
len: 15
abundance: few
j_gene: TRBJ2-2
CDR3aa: CASSTGQINTGELFF
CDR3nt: TGTGCCAGCAGTACTGGACAGATTAACACCGGGGAGCTGTTTTTT

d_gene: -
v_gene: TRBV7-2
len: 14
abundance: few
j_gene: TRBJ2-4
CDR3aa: CASALAEAKNIQYF
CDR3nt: TGTGCCAGCGCGCTAGCAGAAGCCAAAAACATTCAGTACTTC

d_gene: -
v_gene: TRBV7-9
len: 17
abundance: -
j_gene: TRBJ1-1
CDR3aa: CASSLDLIRNMNTEAFF
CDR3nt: TGTGCCAGCAGCTTAGATTTAATCCGTAACATGAACACTGAAGCTTTCTTT

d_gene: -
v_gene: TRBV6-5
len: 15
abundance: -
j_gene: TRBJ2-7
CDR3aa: CASTPASESPYEQYF
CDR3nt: TGTGCCAGCACCCCGGCGTCGGAGAGCCCTTACGAGCAGTACTTC

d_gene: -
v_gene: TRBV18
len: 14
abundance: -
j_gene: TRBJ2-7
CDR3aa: CASSTIADTYEQYF
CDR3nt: TGTGCCAGCTCTACAATCGCGGATACCTACGAGCAGTACTTC

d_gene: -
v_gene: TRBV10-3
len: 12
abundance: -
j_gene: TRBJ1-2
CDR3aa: CAIGAGNGGYTF
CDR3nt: TGTGCCATCGGGGCTGGGAACGGCGGCTACACCTTC

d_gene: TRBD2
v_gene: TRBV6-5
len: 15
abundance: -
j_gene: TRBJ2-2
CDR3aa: CASSFSGGIGGELFF
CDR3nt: TGTGCCAGCAGTTTTAGCGGGGGTATTGGCGGGGAGCTGTTTTTT

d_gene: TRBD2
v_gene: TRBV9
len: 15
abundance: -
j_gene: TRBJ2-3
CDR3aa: CASSVSGRGPDTQYF
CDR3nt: TGTGCCAGCAGCGTAAGCGGGAGGGGCCCAGATACGCAGTATTTT

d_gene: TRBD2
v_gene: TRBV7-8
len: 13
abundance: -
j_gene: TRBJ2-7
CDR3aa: CAIGGGRNYEQYF
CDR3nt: TGTGCCATCGGGGGGGGGAGAAACTACGAGCAGTACTTC

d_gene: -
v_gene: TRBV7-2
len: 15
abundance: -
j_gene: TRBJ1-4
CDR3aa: CASSLGGGGNEKLFF
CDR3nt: TGTGCCAGCAGCTTAGGAGGCGGAGGGAATGAAAAACTGTTTTTT

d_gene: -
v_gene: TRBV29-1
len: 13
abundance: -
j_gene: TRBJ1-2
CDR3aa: CSVERDLNYGYTF
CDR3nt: TGCAGCGTTGAAAGGGACTTAAACTATGGCTACACCTTC

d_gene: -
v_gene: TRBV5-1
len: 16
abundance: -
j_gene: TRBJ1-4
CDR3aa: CASSDPTGTTNEKLFF
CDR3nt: TGCGCCAGCAGCGACCCTACGGGAACAACTAATGAAAAACTGTTTTTT

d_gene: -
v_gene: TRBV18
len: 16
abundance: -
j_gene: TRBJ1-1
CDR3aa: CASSPPGGAMNTEAFF
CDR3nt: TGTGCCAGCTCACCACCGGGGGGGGCCATGAACACTGAAGCTTTCTTT

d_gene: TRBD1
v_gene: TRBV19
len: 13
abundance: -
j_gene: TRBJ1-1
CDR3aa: CASNPDRGTEAFF
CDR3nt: TGTGCCAGTAACCCGGACAGGGGCACTGAAGCTTTCTTT

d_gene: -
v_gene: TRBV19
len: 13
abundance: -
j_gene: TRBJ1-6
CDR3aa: CASSVGTNSPLHF
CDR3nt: TGTGCCAGTAGTGTGGGGACAAATTCCCCCCTCCACTTT

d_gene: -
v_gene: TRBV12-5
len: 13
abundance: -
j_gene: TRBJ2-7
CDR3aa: CASRGGGLYEQYF
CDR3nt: TGTGCTAGTAGGGGCGGCGGCCTCTACGAGCAGTACTTC

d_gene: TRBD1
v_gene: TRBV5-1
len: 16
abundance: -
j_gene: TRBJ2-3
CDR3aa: CASSLQGDESTDTQYF
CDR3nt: TGCGCCAGCAGCCTCCAGGGGGACGAGAGCACAGATACGCAGTATTTT

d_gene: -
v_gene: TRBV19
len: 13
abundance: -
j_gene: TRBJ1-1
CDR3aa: CASSNTPDTEAFF
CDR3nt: TGTGCCAGTAGTAATACGCCGGACACTGAAGCTTTCTTT

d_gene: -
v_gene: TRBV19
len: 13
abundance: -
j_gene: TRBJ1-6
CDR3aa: CASSIDSRSPLHF
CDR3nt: TGTGCCAGTAGTATAGATTCGCGTTCACCCCTCCACTTT